The T cell receptor beta chain described here comes from a study of spatial heterogeneity in lung cancer. This clonotype was observed many times. Documented time point: sample taken at primary tumor resection. From tumor, nontumor lung or frozen PBMC, whole RNA was taken unsorted for sequencing. MiXCR was run by TCRdb on the 5' RACE reads, yielding one entry per CDR3 protein. The sample lists about 92,000 distinct CDR3 sequences, roughly 12% occurring once. Germline CDR1 and CDR2: SGHVS and FQNEAQ. The CDR3 is 15 residues long. V dropped 3 bases and J dropped 6 bases, with 17 bases sitting between them.

This chain uses TRBV7-8 with TRBJ1-1; tentatively, D is TRBD1 (5 bases). This clonotype originated in a male donor with early-stage non-small cell lung cancer. The sample consisted of PBMCs, taken at surgery. CDR3 protein: CASSFWEGEGPEAFF. CDR3 DNA: TGTGCCAGCAGCTTTTGGGAAGGGGAAGGCCCTGAAGCTTTCTTT. Based on the CDR3 plus reference TRBV7-8 and TRBJ1-1, the full variable domain is GAGVSQSPRYKVAKRGQDVALRCDPISGHVSLFWYQQALGQGPEFLTYFQNEAQLDKSGLPSDRFFAERPEGSVSTLKIQRTQQEDSAVYLCASSFWEGEGPEAFFGQGTRLTVV.